The present T cell receptor beta chain was sequenced within a study of naive and memory T cell subsets. A note on this clonotype: Its target is not known.

The V and J ends lost 6 bases and 4 bases respectively, with 17 bases between them. The germline V gene encodes CDR1 SGHDN and CDR2 FVKESK. This CDR3 has 15 residues. Two oligonucleotides, mixed equimolar, formed the beta constant-region primer covering TRBC1 and TRBC2. Nested alpha and beta constant-region primers with the SP2 primer drove four PCR rounds on ligated cDNA. The cDNA 3' end received a ligated single-stranded oligonucleotide carrying the SP2 primer and a 12-nucleotide UMI. Each CDR3 protein gets one entry after TCRdb re-called the UMI-ligation and nested PCR reads with MiXCR. The table lists over 130,000 distinct CDR3 sequences, about 20% of them singletons. Study-level points and caveats: Possibly reflecting memory cells re-expressing CD45RA, a few larger clonotypes occurred in naive repertoires, especially CD8.

This clonotype was sampled from a human donor in good health. The V call is TRBV14, the J call TRBJ2-3; D is perhaps TRBD1 or TRBD2 (5 bases each). Sequenced: naive CD8+ T cells from blood. The CDR3 protein is CASSTGLASADTQYF. CDR3 DNA sequence: TGTGCCAGCAGTACAGGACTTGCAAGCGCAGATACGCAGTATTTT.